Shown below are 5 T cell receptor beta chains from a single sample sequenced in a study of blood T cell repertoires in COVID-19 (dated by TCRdb to 2018 to 2021). Library generation was performed with the immunoSEQ multiplex PCR assay. TCRdb holds this immuneACCESS table with in-frame rearrangements only. Some clones are missing; in checked studies, unresolved V genes explain under half, and the rest has no known cause. The sample table contains about 59,000 clones; only one count was recorded for over 75% of them. Approximately 6.9% of the sample lies in the top ten. The sequencing input was peripheral blood. These receptors originate from a man in his sixties with active or convalescent COVID-19.

This chain uses TRBV5-1 with TRBJ2-1, with 10 positions matching TRBD2. Germline values: CDR1 SGHRS, CDR2 YFSETQ. The CDR3 totals 14 residues. The V gene end was trimmed by 5 bases and the J gene end by 10 bases; junction bases not matched to a gene: 9. The CDR3 region has the DNA TGCGCCAGCAGGCGGGTAGCGGGAGGTCGGGAGCAGTTCTTC. Its protein product is CASRRVAGGREQFF.

As to this clone: Other DNA sequences from this sample encode an identical CDR3 as well. This rearrangement joins TRBV6-6 to TRBJ1-1, with 7 bases aligning to TRBD1. V lost 6 bases to trimming and J lost 0 bases; unmatched junction nucleotides: 4. Germline V lookup: CDR1 MNHNY, CDR2 SVGAGI (reference sequence). The length of the CDR3 is 14 residues. In DNA, the CDR3 is TGTGCCAGCAGGGGACAGCTAATGAACACTGAAGCTTTCTTT. Its translation: CASRGQLMNTEAFF.

V and J are TRBV2 and TRBJ1-2; the D is unclear. The CDR3 is 12 residues long. Germline V lookup: CDR1 SNHLY, CDR2 FYNNEI. V was trimmed by 2 bases and J by 12 bases, leaving 13 bases between them. CDR3 DNA sequence: TGTGCCAGCAGTGAAAGGCCCCCGGGTGACACCTTC. Translating it yields CASSERPPGDTF. Complete variable domain (other parts from reference TRBV2 and TRBJ1-2): EPEVTQTPSHQVTQMGQEVILRCVPISNHLYFYWYRQILGQKVEFLVSFYNNEISEKSEIFDDQFSVERPDGSNFTLKIRSTKLEDSAMYFCASSERPPGDTFGSGTRLTVV.

The V and J genes are TRBV7-9 and TRBJ2-4; the D gene is possibly TRBD2 (5 bases). V lost 5 bases and J lost 0, with 17 bases in between. This CDR3 is 17 amino acids long. CDR1 is SEHNR, CDR2 FQNEAQ, per germline (reference sequence). As DNA, the CDR3 is TGTGCCAGCAGCGCCCCTGGACTTGAATTAGCCAAAAACATTCAGTACTTC. Residues: CASSAPGLELAKNIQYF.

The CDR3 DNA sequence: TGTGCCAGCAGCTTGCTACCTCGGGACAGAGAATTTACCGGGGAGCTGTTTTTT. Protein sequence: CASSLLPRDREFTGELFF. The chain recombines TRBV5-4 with TRBJ2-2; TRBD1 matches 7 bases. The CDR3 sequence is 18 residues long. The ends lost 1 base at V and 5 bases at J; junction bases unmatched: 14. Looked up from germline, CDR1 is SGHNT and CDR2 is YYREEE (reference sequence).